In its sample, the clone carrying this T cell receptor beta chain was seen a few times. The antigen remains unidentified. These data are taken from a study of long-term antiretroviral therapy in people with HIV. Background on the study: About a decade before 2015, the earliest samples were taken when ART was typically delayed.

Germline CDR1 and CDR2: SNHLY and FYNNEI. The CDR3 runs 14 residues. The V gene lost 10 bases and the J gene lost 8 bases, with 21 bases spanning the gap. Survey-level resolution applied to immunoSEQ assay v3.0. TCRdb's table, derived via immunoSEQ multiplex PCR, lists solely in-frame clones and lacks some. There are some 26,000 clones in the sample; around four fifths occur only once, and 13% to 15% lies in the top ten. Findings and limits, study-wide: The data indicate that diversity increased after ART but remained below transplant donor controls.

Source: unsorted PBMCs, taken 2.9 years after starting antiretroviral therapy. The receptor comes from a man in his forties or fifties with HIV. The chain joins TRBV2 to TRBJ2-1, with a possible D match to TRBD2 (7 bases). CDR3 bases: TGTGCCACCTATGAAGGGGGGGCCCTGGATGAGCAGTTCTTC. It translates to CATYEGGALDEQFF.